This entry is about one T cell receptor (beta chain). Its matching antigen is unknown. The sample comes from a study of cytomegalovirus exposure and HLA in healthy donors. The CDR3 totals 13 residues. The V end lost 2 bases, the J end lost 3 bases, and 8 bases lay between the germline ends. Per germline, CDR1 SGHAT and CDR2 FQNNGV. Study observations and caveats: As a later analysis showed, a missense DCLRE1C variant was linked to trimming of TCR beta V- and J-genes. The authors considered a cluster of highly shared sequence variants likely to be a sequencing artifact. Some TCR beta chains (around 160 of them) were listed as cytomegalovirus-associated.

The PCR had 60 Vbeta and 13 Jbeta primers. Libraries were prepared by immunoSEQ multiplex PCR; TCRdb keeps only in-frame clonotypes and omits some of them. The table includes under 150,000 clones, about 86% detected once. The sample consisted of PBMCs. The chain links TRBV11-2 to TRBJ2-7, with D possibly being TRBD2 (5 bases). The clonotype comes from a woman under 40 in good health and CMV-seronegative. CDR3: CASSLRELYEQYF. The CDR3 bases are TGTGCCAGCAGCTTAAGGGAGCTCTACGAGCAGTACTTC. The full variable domain, rest sourced from reference TRBV11-2 and TRBJ2-7, is EAGVAQSPRYKIIEKRQSVAFWCNPISGHATLYWYQQILGQGPKLLIQFQNNGVVDDSQLPKDRFSAERLKGVDSTLKIQPAKLEDSAVYLCASSLRELYEQYFGPGTRLTVT.